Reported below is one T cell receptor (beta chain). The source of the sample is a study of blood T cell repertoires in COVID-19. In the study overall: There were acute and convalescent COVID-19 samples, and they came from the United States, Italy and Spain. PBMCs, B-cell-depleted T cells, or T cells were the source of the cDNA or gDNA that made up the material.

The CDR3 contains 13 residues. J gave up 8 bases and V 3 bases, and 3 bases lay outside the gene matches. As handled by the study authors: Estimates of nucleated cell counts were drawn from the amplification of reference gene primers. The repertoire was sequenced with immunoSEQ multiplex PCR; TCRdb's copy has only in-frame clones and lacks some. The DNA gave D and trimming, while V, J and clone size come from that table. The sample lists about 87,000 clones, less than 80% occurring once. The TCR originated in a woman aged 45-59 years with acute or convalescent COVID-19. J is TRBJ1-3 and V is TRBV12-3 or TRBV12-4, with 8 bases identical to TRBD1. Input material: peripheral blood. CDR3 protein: CASSFNRGDTIYF. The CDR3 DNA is TGTGCCAGCAGTTTTAACAGGGGGGACACCATATATTTT.